This is a list of T cell receptor beta chains from one sample in a study of blood T cell repertoires in COVID-19. TCRdb's copy holds only in-frame clones and misses some; the assay was immunoSEQ multiplex PCR. In the table there are around 270,000 clones, around 84% of which are singletons. Material: peripheral blood. The receptors shown here come from a woman aged 40 to 55 who had recovered from COVID-19. Each CDR3 is given with its conserved first and last residue. A D gene is named only where the DNA matches it firmly. The size of a clone is reported for some rows only, either as once, few or many, or as a class for expanded clones.

d_call: -
j_call: TRBJ2-5
clone_size: -
v_call: TRBV28
cdr3_aa: CASSLSSPETQYF
cdr3_nt: TGTGCCAGCAGTTTAAGTAGTCCGGAGACCCAGTACTTC

d_call: TRBD1
j_call: TRBJ1-2
clone_size: -
v_call: TRBV5-5
cdr3_aa: CASSPRDQGAPSGYTF
cdr3_nt: TGTGCCAGCAGCCCTCGGGACCAGGGGGCCCCGTCTGGCTACACCTTC

d_call: TRBD1
j_call: TRBJ1-1
clone_size: -
v_call: TRBV5-1
cdr3_aa: CASTDRLVTEAFF
cdr3_nt: TGCGCCAGCACGGACAGGTTGGTCACTGAAGCTTTCTTT

d_call: -
j_call: TRBJ2-7
clone_size: -
v_call: TRBV5-4
cdr3_aa: CASSLGQVEQYF
cdr3_nt: TGTGCCAGCAGCTTGGGGCAGGTCGAGCAGTACTTC

d_call: TRBD2
j_call: TRBJ2-7
clone_size: -
v_call: TRBV9
cdr3_aa: CASSVGSGGAHEQYF
cdr3_nt: TGTGCCAGCAGCGTAGGGAGCGGGGGGGCCCACGAGCAGTACTTC

d_call: TRBD1
j_call: TRBJ1-6
clone_size: -
v_call: TRBV28
cdr3_aa: CASRLDRGPNSPLHF
cdr3_nt: TGTGCCAGCAGACTAGACAGGGGGCCTAATTCACCCCTCCACTTT

d_call: -
j_call: TRBJ1-2
clone_size: -
v_call: TRBV30
cdr3_aa: CAAIPVRDGYTF
cdr3_nt: TGTGCTGCTATCCCCGTCCGGGATGGCTACACCTTC

d_call: -
j_call: TRBJ1-2
clone_size: -
v_call: TRBV7-9
cdr3_aa: CASSLAAGGNYGYTF
cdr3_nt: TGTGCCAGCAGCTTAGCTGCGGGGGGTAACTATGGCTACACCTTC

d_call: -
j_call: TRBJ1-3
clone_size: few
v_call: TRBV19
cdr3_aa: CASSISRGTGNTIYF
cdr3_nt: TGTGCCAGTAGTATAAGTAGAGGAACTGGAAACACCATATATTTT

d_call: TRBD1
j_call: TRBJ1-2
clone_size: -
v_call: TRBV6-5
cdr3_aa: CASSYLGQTYGYTF
cdr3_nt: TGTGCCAGCAGTTACCTGGGACAGACATATGGCTACACCTTC

d_call: -
j_call: TRBJ1-2
clone_size: -
v_call: TRBV14
cdr3_aa: CASSQDWPPRSGYGYTF
cdr3_nt: TGTGCCAGCAGCCAAGATTGGCCCCCACGGAGCGGCTATGGCTACACCTTC

d_call: -
j_call: TRBJ1-3
clone_size: few
v_call: TRBV4-1
cdr3_aa: CASSQDSAGYGNTIYF
cdr3_nt: TGCGCCAGCAGCCAAGATTCGGCGGGGTATGGAAACACCATATATTTT

d_call: -
j_call: TRBJ1-1
clone_size: -
v_call: TRBV2
cdr3_aa: CASDSTENTEAFF
cdr3_nt: TGTGCCAGCGATAGTACAGAGAACACTGAAGCTTTCTTT

d_call: -
j_call: TRBJ1-1
clone_size: -
v_call: TRBV4-1
cdr3_aa: CASSQEGIGGHTEAFF
cdr3_nt: TGCGCCAGCAGCCAAGAAGGAATCGGGGGGCATACTGAAGCTTTCTTT

d_call: -
j_call: TRBJ1-1
clone_size: few
v_call: TRBV6-6
cdr3_aa: CASRRNSNTEAFF
cdr3_nt: TGTGCCAGCAGGCGCAACTCGAACACTGAAGCTTTCTTT

d_call: -
j_call: TRBJ2-3
clone_size: -
v_call: TRBV25-1
cdr3_aa: CASSEWTQSTDTQYF
cdr3_nt: TGTGCCAGCAGTGAATGGACACAGAGCACAGATACGCAGTATTTT

d_call: TRBD2
j_call: TRBJ2-3
clone_size: -
v_call: TRBV4-2
cdr3_aa: CASSQSGLAGSTDTQYF
cdr3_nt: TGTGCCAGCAGCCAATCGGGACTAGCGGGGAGCACAGATACGCAGTATTTT

d_call: -
j_call: TRBJ1-2
clone_size: many
v_call: TRBV4-2
cdr3_aa: CASSQGELEPAGGYTF
cdr3_nt: TGTGCCAGCAGCCAAGGGGAGCTGGAACCCGCTGGGGGCTACACCTTC

d_call: TRBD1
j_call: TRBJ1-5
clone_size: -
v_call: TRBV6-2/TRBV6-3
cdr3_aa: CASSYLTGNQPQHF
cdr3_nt: TGTGCCAGCAGTTACTTGACAGGGAATCAGCCCCAGCATTTT

d_call: TRBD1
j_call: TRBJ2-1
clone_size: -
v_call: TRBV7-6
cdr3_aa: CASSYSGTGSNEQFF
cdr3_nt: TGTGCCAGCAGTTATTCAGGGACAGGAAGCAATGAGCAGTTCTTC

d_call: -
j_call: TRBJ2-7
clone_size: few
v_call: TRBV6-5
cdr3_aa: CASSPVRGWYEQYF
cdr3_nt: TGTGCCAGCAGTCCCGTACGGGGGTGGTACGAGCAGTACTTC

d_call: TRBD1
j_call: TRBJ2-5
clone_size: once
v_call: TRBV2
cdr3_aa: CASRDRGGTQYF
cdr3_nt: TGTGCCAGCCGGGACAGGGGTGGGACCCAGTACTTC

d_call: -
j_call: TRBJ1-2
clone_size: -
v_call: TRBV19
cdr3_aa: CASSPRQSLRGYTF
cdr3_nt: TGTGCCAGTAGTCCGAGGCAGTCCTTAAGGGGCTACACCTTC

d_call: TRBD2
j_call: TRBJ2-3
clone_size: -
v_call: TRBV27
cdr3_aa: CASSSTSGGTDTQYF
cdr3_nt: TGTGCCAGCAGTTCTACTAGCGGGGGTACAGATACGCAGTATTTT

d_call: TRBD2
j_call: TRBJ2-7
clone_size: -
v_call: TRBV7-9
cdr3_aa: CASSLRTSGASYEQYF
cdr3_nt: TGTGCCAGCAGCTTAAGGACTAGCGGGGCCTCCTACGAGCAGTACTTC

d_call: TRBD1
j_call: TRBJ2-6
clone_size: once
v_call: TRBV24-1
cdr3_aa: CATSDPTGTGIAGANVLTF
cdr3_nt: TGTGCCACCAGTGACCCTACCGGGACAGGGATCGCTGGGGCCAACGTCCTGACTTTC

d_call: TRBD1
j_call: TRBJ1-1
clone_size: -
v_call: TRBV7-8
cdr3_aa: CASSSRTGGHTEAFF
cdr3_nt: TGTGCCAGCAGCTCCCGGACAGGGGGACACACTGAAGCTTTCTTT

d_call: TRBD1
j_call: TRBJ1-3
clone_size: -
v_call: TRBV2
cdr3_aa: CASRRTGPGNTIYF
cdr3_nt: TGTGCCAGCAGGCGGACAGGGCCCGGAAACACCATATATTTT

d_call: -
j_call: TRBJ2-5
clone_size: -
v_call: TRBV12-3/TRBV12-4
cdr3_aa: CATLAWDRETQYF
cdr3_nt: TGTGCCACCCTAGCGTGGGACAGAGAGACCCAGTACTTC

d_call: -
j_call: TRBJ2-5
clone_size: -
v_call: TRBV2
cdr3_aa: CASSELDQETQYF
cdr3_nt: TGTGCCAGCAGTGAACTCGACCAAGAGACCCAGTACTTC

d_call: -
j_call: TRBJ1-4
clone_size: -
v_call: TRBV6-5
cdr3_aa: CASTTNEKLFF
cdr3_nt: TGTGCCAGTACAACCAACGAAAAACTGTTTTTT

d_call: -
j_call: TRBJ2-3
clone_size: -
v_call: TRBV9
cdr3_aa: CASRKTKKDTQYF
cdr3_nt: TGTGCCAGCAGAAAGACAAAGAAGGATACGCAGTATTTT

d_call: TRBD1
j_call: TRBJ2-2
clone_size: -
v_call: TRBV11-3
cdr3_aa: CASGGDRANTGELFF
cdr3_nt: TGTGCCAGCGGAGGGGACAGGGCGAACACCGGGGAGCTGTTTTTT

d_call: TRBD2
j_call: TRBJ2-1
clone_size: -
v_call: TRBV28
cdr3_aa: CASSRGHPGTSGVNEQFF
cdr3_nt: TGTGCCAGCAGCCGAGGACACCCCGGGACTAGCGGGGTAAATGAGCAGTTCTTC

d_call: -
j_call: TRBJ1-5
clone_size: -
v_call: TRBV4-2
cdr3_aa: CASSQDPGYQPQHF
cdr3_nt: TGTGCCAGCAGCCAAGATCCGGGATATCAGCCCCAGCATTTT

d_call: -
j_call: TRBJ2-7
clone_size: -
v_call: TRBV28
cdr3_aa: CASSVREHYEQYF
cdr3_nt: TGTGCCAGCAGTGTCCGGGAGCACTACGAGCAGTACTTC

d_call: TRBD1
j_call: TRBJ2-7
clone_size: few
v_call: TRBV18
cdr3_aa: CASSEKSGQGTSEQYF
cdr3_nt: TGTGCCAGCTCAGAAAAATCGGGACAGGGTACCTCCGAGCAGTACTTC

d_call: -
j_call: TRBJ2-7
clone_size: -
v_call: TRBV7-8
cdr3_aa: CASSSRSRGEQYF
cdr3_nt: TGTGCCAGCAGCTCCAGATCACGGGGGGAGCAGTACTTC

d_call: -
j_call: TRBJ2-2
clone_size: -
v_call: TRBV18
cdr3_aa: CASSPLPTGELFF
cdr3_nt: TGTGCCAGCTCACCTCTACCAACCGGGGAGCTGTTTTTT

d_call: -
j_call: TRBJ2-1
clone_size: -
v_call: TRBV7-9
cdr3_aa: CASSTSRASSYNEQFF
cdr3_nt: TGTGCCAGCAGCACCTCGAGGGCGAGCTCCTACAATGAGCAGTTCTTC

d_call: TRBD2
j_call: TRBJ2-1
clone_size: -
v_call: TRBV7-3
cdr3_aa: CASSLIAGGIGEQFF
cdr3_nt: TGTGCCAGCAGCTTAATAGCGGGGGGGATAGGTGAGCAGTTCTTC

d_call: TRBD1
j_call: TRBJ1-5
clone_size: -
v_call: TRBV30
cdr3_aa: CAWNQGDSNQPQHF
cdr3_nt: TGTGCCTGGAATCAGGGGGATAGCAATCAGCCCCAGCATTTT

d_call: -
j_call: TRBJ2-5
clone_size: -
v_call: TRBV5-1
cdr3_aa: CASSLGGGSQTQYF
cdr3_nt: TGCGCCAGCAGCTTGGGTGGAGGTAGCCAGACCCAGTACTTC

d_call: TRBD1
j_call: TRBJ1-2
clone_size: -
v_call: TRBV4-2
cdr3_aa: CASSQVTGLVGNYGYTF
cdr3_nt: TGTGCCAGCAGCCAAGTGACAGGGCTTGTTGGGAACTATGGCTACACCTTC

d_call: TRBD1
j_call: TRBJ1-3
clone_size: -
v_call: TRBV7-9
cdr3_aa: CASSFRRGQGRNTIYF
cdr3_nt: TGTGCCAGCAGCTTCCGCCGAGGACAGGGGCGAAACACCATATATTTT

d_call: -
j_call: TRBJ1-4
clone_size: -
v_call: TRBV28
cdr3_aa: CASSLGGSEKLFF
cdr3_nt: TGTGCCAGCAGCCTGGGGGGTAGTGAAAAACTGTTTTTT

d_call: -
j_call: TRBJ2-7
clone_size: -
v_call: TRBV7-8
cdr3_aa: CASSLSPGIYEQYF
cdr3_nt: TGTGCCAGCAGCTTATCGCCGGGGATTTACGAGCAGTACTTC

d_call: TRBD1
j_call: TRBJ2-5
clone_size: -
v_call: TRBV10-3
cdr3_aa: CATRDRGQETQYF
cdr3_nt: TGTGCCACTCGAGACAGGGGGCAAGAGACCCAGTACTTC

d_call: -
j_call: TRBJ1-2
clone_size: few
v_call: TRBV5-1
cdr3_aa: CASSLESPNYGYTF
cdr3_nt: TGCGCCAGCAGCTTGGAGAGCCCTAACTATGGCTACACCTTC

d_call: -
j_call: TRBJ1-4
clone_size: -
v_call: TRBV5-6
cdr3_aa: CASSPGHHNEKLFF
cdr3_nt: TGTGCCAGCAGCCCGGGACACCATAATGAAAAACTGTTTTTT

d_call: TRBD1
j_call: TRBJ1-4
clone_size: -
v_call: TRBV28
cdr3_aa: CASSRTGLGEKLFF
cdr3_nt: TGTGCCAGCAGCAGGACAGGGCTTGGTGAAAAACTGTTTTTT

d_call: TRBD1
j_call: TRBJ1-6
clone_size: few
v_call: TRBV15
cdr3_aa: CATSRDPVRQGNLVLNNSPLHF
cdr3_nt: TGTGCCACCAGCAGAGACCCCGTTCGACAGGGGAATCTTGTACTTAATAATTCACCCCTCCACTTT

d_call: -
j_call: TRBJ2-3
clone_size: -
v_call: TRBV7-6
cdr3_aa: CASSSRRGSTDTQYF
cdr3_nt: TGTGCCAGCAGCTCCCGTAGAGGATCCACAGATACGCAGTATTTT

d_call: -
j_call: TRBJ1-2
clone_size: -
v_call: TRBV9
cdr3_aa: CASSVEDNSDYGYTF
cdr3_nt: TGTGCCAGCAGCGTAGAAGACAATAGCGACTATGGCTACACCTTC

d_call: -
j_call: TRBJ2-2
clone_size: -
v_call: TRBV5-1
cdr3_aa: CASSLGGNTGELFF
cdr3_nt: TGCGCCAGCAGCTTGGGAGGGAACACCGGGGAGCTGTTTTTT

d_call: TRBD1
j_call: TRBJ2-7
clone_size: -
v_call: TRBV30
cdr3_aa: CAWTPPTGTGLGEQYF
cdr3_nt: TGTGCCTGGACGCCCCCAACGGGGACAGGGCTTGGCGAGCAGTACTTC

d_call: -
j_call: TRBJ1-6
clone_size: -
v_call: TRBV28
cdr3_aa: CASSKVDGGYSPLHF
cdr3_nt: TGTGCCAGCAGTAAAGTGGACGGAGGATATTCACCCCTCCACTTT